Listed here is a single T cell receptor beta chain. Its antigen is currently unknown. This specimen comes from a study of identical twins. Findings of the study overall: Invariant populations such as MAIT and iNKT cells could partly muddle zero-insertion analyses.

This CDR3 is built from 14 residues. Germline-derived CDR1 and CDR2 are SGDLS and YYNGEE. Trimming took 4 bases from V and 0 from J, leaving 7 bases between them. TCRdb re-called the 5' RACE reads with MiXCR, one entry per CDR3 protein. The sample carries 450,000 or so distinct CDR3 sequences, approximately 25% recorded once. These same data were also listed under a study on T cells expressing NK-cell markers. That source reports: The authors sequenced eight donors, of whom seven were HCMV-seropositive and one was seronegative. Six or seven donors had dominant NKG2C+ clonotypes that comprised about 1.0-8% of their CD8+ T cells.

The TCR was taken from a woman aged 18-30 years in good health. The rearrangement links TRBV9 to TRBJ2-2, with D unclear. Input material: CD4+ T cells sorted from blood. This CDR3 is CASSPRSNTGELFF. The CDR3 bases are TGTGCCAGCAGCCCCCGGTCGAACACCGGGGAGCTGTTTTTT.